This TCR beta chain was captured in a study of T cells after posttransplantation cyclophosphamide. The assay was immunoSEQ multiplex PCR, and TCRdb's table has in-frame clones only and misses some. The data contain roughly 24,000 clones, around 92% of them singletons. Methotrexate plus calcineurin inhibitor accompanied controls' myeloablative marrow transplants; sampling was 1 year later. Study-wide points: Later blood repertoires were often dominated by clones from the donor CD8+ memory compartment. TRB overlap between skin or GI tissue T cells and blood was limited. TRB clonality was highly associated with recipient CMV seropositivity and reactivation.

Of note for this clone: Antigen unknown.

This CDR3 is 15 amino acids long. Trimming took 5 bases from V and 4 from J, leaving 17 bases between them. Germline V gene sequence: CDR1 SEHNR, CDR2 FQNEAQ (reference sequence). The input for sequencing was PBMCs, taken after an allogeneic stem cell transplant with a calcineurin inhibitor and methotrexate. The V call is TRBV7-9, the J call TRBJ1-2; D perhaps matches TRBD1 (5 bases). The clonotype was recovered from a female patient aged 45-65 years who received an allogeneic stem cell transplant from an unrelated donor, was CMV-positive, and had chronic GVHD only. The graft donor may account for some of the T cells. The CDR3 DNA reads TGTGCCAGCAGCGGAGCAGGGAATCGTCTCTATGGCTACACCTTC. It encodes CASSGAGNRLYGYTF.